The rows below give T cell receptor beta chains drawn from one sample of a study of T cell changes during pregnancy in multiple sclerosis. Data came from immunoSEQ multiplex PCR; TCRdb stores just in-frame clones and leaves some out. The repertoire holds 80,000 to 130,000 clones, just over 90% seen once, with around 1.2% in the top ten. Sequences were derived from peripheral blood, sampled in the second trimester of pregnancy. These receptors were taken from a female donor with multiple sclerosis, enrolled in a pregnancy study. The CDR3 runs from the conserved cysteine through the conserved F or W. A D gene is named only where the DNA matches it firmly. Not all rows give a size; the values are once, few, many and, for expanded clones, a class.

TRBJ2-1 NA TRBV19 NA CASTSYNEQFF TGTGCCAGTACGAGTTACAATGAGCAGTTCTTC
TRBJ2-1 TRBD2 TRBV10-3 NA CAISPGGSSYNEQFF TGTGCCATCAGTCCGGGGGGGAGCTCCTACAATGAGCAGTTCTTC
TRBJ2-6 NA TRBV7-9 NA CASSARAGSGANVLTF TGTGCCAGCAGCGCCAGGGCCGGCTCTGGGGCCAACGTCCTGACTTTC
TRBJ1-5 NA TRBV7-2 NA CASSLRQGNQPQHF TGTGCCAGCAGCTTAAGGCAGGGGAATCAGCCCCAGCATTTT
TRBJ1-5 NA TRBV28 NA CASTLGGNQPQHF TGTGCCAGCACCCTGGGAGGGAATCAGCCCCAGCATTTT
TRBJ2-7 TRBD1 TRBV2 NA CASKDRGAYEQYF TGTGCCAGCAAGGACAGGGGAGCCTACGAGCAGTACTTC
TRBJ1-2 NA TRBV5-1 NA CASSPGVRDNYGYTF TGCGCCAGCAGCCCAGGGGTTCGAGATAACTATGGCTACACCTTC
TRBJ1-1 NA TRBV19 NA CASSKRTVMSTEAFF TGTGCCAGTAGTAAGCGGACGGTGATGAGCACTGAAGCTTTCTTT
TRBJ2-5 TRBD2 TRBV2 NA CASRGSSGDQETQYF TGTGCCAGCAGGGGGAGTAGCGGGGACCAAGAGACCCAGTACTTC
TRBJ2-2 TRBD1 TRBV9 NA CASSQPPGQGRTGELFF TGTGCCAGCAGCCAACCCCCGGGACAGGGCCGCACCGGGGAGCTGTTTTTT
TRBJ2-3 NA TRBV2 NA CASTQAVGRGADTQYF TGTGCCAGCACTCAGGCGGTGGGGCGGGGAGCAGATACGCAGTATTTT
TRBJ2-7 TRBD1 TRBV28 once CASRWDSNYEQYF TGTGCCAGCAGATGGGACAGCAACTACGAGCAGTACTTC
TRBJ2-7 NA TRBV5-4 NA CASSFRGSSYEQYF TGTGCCAGCAGCTTCCGCGGATCCTCCTACGAGCAGTACTTC